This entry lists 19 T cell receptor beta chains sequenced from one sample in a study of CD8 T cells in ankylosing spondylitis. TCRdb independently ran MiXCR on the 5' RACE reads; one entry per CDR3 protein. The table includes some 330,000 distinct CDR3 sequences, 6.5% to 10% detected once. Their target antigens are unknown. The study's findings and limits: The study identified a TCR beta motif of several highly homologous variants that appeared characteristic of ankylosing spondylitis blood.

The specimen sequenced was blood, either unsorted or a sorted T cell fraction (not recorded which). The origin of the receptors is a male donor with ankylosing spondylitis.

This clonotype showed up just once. This CDR3 reads CASSYNPAGYEQYF. In DNA, the CDR3 is TGTGCCAGCAGTTACAACCCTGCGGGGTACGAGCAGTACTTC. The J gene is TRBJ2-7, the V gene TRBV6-5; D is possibly TRBD2 (6 bases). CDR1 MNHEY and CDR2 SVGAGI come from the germline V gene. Trimming took off 2 bases at V and 4 bases at J, with 12 bases between the two ends. This CDR3 spans 14 amino acids.

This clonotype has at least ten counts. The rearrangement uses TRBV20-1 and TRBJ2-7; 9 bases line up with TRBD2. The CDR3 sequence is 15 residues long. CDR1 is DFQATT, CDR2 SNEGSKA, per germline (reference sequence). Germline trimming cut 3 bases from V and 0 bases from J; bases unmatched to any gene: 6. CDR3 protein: CSASEASGTSYEQYF. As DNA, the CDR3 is TGCAGTGCTAGTGAAGCTAGCGGGACCTCCTACGAGCAGTACTTC.

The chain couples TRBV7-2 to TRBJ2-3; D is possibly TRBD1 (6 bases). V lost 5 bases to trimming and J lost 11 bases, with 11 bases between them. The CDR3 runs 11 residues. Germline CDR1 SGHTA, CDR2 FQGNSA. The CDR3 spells CASSAGQKQYF. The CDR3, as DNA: TGTGCCAGCAGCGCAGGACAGAAGCAGTATTTT.

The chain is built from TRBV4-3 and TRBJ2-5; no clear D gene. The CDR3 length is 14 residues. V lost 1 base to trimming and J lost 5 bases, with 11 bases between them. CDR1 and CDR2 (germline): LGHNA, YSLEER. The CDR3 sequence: CASSQVVFGETQYF. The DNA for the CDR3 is TGCGCCAGCAGCCAAGTCGTATTTGGGGAGACCCAGTACTTC.

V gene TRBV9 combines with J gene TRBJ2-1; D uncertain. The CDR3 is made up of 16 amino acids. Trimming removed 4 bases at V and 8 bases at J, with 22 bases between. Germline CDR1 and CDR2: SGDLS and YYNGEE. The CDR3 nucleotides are TGTGCCAGCAGCCCCAGTTTCCGATCGCGTTGGGATGAGCAGTTCTTC. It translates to CASSPSFRSRWDEQFF.

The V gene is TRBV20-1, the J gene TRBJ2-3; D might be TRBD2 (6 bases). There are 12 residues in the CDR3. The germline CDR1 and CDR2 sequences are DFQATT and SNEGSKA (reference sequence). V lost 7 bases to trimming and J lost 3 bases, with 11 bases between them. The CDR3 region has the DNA TGCAGTGAGACGGGAGCGACAGATACGCAGTATTTT. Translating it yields CSETGATDTQYF.

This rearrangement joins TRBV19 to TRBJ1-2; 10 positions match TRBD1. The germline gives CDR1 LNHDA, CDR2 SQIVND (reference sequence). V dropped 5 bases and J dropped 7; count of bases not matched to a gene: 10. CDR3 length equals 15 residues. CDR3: CASSPRDRGWGGYTF. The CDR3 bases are TGTGCCAGTAGTCCTAGGGACAGGGGTTGGGGTGGCTACACCTTC.

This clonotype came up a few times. CDR3 coding DNA: TGTGCCAGCAGCAAACGTGCTAGCGGAAAACGAAAAACCTACGAGCAGTACTTC. Residues: CASSKRASGKRKTYEQYF. The chain employs TRBV21-1 and TRBJ2-7; no DNA check was done on the table's D call, TRBD2. TRBV21-1 is reported as a pseudogene. The CDR3 is 18 amino acids.

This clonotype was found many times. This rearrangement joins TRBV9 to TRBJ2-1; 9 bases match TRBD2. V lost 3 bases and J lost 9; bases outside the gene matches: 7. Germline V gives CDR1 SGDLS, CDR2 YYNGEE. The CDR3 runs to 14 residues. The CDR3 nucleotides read TGTGCCAGCAGCGCCTCCGGGACTAGCTTTGAGCAGTTCTTC. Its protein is CASSASGTSFEQFF.

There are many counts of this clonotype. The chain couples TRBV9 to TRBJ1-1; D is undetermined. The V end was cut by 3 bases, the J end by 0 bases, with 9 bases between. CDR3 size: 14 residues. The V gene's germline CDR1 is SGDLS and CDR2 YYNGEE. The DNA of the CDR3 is TGTGCCAGCAGCGCCGGACCGTTGAACACTGAAGCTTTCTTT. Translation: CASSAGPLNTEAFF.

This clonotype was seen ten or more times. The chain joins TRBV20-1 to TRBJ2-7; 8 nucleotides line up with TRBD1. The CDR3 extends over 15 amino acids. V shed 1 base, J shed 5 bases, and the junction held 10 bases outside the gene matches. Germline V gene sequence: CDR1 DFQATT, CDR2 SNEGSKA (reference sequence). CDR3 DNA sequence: TGCAGTGCTAGAGTCTGGGGGACAGGCGGCCACGAGCAGTACTTC. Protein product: CSARVWGTGGHEQYF.

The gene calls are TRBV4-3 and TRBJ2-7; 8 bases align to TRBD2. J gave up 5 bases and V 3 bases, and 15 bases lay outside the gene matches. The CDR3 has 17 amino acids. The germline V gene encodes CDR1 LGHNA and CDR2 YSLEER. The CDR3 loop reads CASSQWGPAGALHEQYF. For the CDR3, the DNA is TGCGCCAGCAGCCAGTGGGGCCCAGCGGGAGCCCTGCACGAGCAGTACTTC.

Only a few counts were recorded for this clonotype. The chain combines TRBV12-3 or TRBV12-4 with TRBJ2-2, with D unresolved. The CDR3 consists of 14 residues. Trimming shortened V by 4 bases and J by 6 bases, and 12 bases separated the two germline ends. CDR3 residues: CASSSGRVPGELFF. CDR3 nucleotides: TGTGCCAGCAGTTCCGGGCGCGTCCCCGGGGAGCTGTTTTTT.

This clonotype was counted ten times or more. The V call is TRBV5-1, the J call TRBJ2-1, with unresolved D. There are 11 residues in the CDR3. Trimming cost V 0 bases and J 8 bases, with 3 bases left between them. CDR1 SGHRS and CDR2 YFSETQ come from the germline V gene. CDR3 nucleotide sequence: TGCGCCAGCAGCTTGGCCGATGAGCAGTTCTTC. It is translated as CASSLADEQFF.

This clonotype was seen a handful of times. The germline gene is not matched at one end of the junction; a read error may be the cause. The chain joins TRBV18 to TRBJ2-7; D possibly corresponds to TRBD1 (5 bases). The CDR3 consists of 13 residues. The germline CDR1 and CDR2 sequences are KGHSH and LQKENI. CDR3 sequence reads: CASSPQDRDEQYF. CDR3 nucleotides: TGTGCCAGCTCCCCACAGGACCGGGACGAGCAGTACTTC.

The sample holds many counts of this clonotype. The CDR3 loop is CASSPLPYEQYF. For the CDR3, the DNA is TGTGCCAGCAGTCCACTCCCCTACGAGCAGTACTTC. The genes are TRBV6-6 and TRBJ2-7, with unresolved D. Germline V CDR1 and CDR2: MNHNY, SVGAGI (reference sequence). The CDR3 has 12 amino acids. V lost 5 bases and J lost 2, with 7 bases in between.

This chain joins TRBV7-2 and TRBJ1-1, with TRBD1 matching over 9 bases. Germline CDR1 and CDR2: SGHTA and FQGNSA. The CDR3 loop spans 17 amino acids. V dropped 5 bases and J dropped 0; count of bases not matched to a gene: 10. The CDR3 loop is CASSVRTGGSMNTEAFF. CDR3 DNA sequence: TGTGCCAGCAGCGTGCGAACAGGGGGCTCCATGAACACTGAAGCTTTCTTT.

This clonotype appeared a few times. The CDR3 bases are TGTGCCAGCAGCCCGGCGGGGGGCCATCAGCCCCAGCATTTT. Protein sequence: CASSPAGGHQPQHF. The chain carries TRBV12-3 or TRBV12-4 and TRBJ1-5, with a weak D call TRBD1 (6 bases). Trimming cost V 6 bases and J 5 bases, with 14 bases left between them. The CDR3 is 14 residues long.

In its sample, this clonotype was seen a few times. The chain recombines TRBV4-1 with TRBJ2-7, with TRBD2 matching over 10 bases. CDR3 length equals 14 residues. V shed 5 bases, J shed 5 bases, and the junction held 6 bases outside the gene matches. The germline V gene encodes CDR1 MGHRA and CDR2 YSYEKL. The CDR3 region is CASSGSGRFDEQYF. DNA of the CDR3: TGCGCCAGCAGCGGTAGCGGGAGGTTCGACGAGCAGTACTTC.